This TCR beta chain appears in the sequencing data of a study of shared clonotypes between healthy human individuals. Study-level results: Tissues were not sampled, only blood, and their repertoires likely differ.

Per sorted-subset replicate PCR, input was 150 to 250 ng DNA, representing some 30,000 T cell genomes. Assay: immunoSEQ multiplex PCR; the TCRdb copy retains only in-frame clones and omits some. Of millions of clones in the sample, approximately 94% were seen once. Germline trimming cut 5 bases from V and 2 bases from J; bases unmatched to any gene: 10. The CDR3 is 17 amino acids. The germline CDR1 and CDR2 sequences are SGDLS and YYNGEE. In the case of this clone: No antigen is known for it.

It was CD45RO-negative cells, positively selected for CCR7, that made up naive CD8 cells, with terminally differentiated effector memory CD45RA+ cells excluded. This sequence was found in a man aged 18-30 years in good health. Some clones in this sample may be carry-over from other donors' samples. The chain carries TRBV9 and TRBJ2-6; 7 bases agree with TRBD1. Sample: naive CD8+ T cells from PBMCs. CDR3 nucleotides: TGTGCCAGCAGTTATGACAGGGCCGCTGCTGGGGCCAACGTCCTGACTTTC. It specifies CASSYDRAAAGANVLTF.